This T cell receptor beta chain was recorded in a study of shared clonotypes between healthy human individuals. The repertoire was sequenced with immunoSEQ multiplex PCR; TCRdb's copy has only in-frame clones and lacks some. The table records roughly 810,000 clones, approximately 96% of them present only once. Naive CD8 cells comprised CD45RO-negative, CCR7-positively selected cells, excluding terminally differentiated effector memory CD45RA+ cells. Sequenced: naive CD8+ T cells sorted from blood. The clonotype originates from a man aged 25 to 40 in good health.

The CDR3 is CASSVGRGRREKLFF. The CDR3 nucleotides are TGTGCCAGCAGTGTGGGTAGGGGTAGGAGAGAAAAACTGTTTTTT. The chain is built from TRBV2 and TRBJ1-4; TRBD1 might be the D (5 bases). The CDR3 is made up of 15 amino acids. Trimming took off 4 bases at V and 8 bases at J, with 17 bases between the two ends. Germline loops: CDR1 SNHLY, CDR2 FYNNEI.